The 24 T cell receptor beta chains given below trace back to one sample, sequenced in a study of T cell repertoires in cytomegalovirus infection. TCRdb processed the reads anew with MiXCR; each CDR3 protein has one entry. The top ten hold 2.8% of the sample, which has around 740,000 distinct CDR3 sequences, roughly 35% seen once. The sequenced sample consisted of PBMCs. All receptors come from a human donor in good health (CMV status not recorded). Some clones in this sample may be carry-over from other donors' samples.

At least ten counts were recorded for this clonotype. The chain carries TRBV27 and TRBJ2-1; perhaps TRBD1 as D (5 bases). Germline CDR1 reads MNHEY; CDR2 reads SMNVEV (reference sequence). The CDR3 is 14 amino acids. With 6 bases removed from V and 1 base from J, the gap between germline ends came to 10 bases. This CDR3 reads CASRGKGSYNEQFF. CDR3 DNA: TGTGCCAGCAGAGGGAAGGGGTCCTACAATGAGCAGTTCTTC.

The rearrangement uses TRBV6-2 or TRBV6-3 and TRBJ2-3; 7 bases fit TRBD2. V lost 2 bases, J lost 8 bases, and 7 bases stayed unmatched. The CDR3 is 14 amino acids. In germline, CDR1 is MNHEY, CDR2 SVGEGT. Here the CDR3 reads CASSYTQLAVTQYF. CDR3 in DNA: TGTGCCAGCAGTTACACGCAGCTAGCGGTTACGCAGTATTTT.

CDR3 residues: CASSFAGIGTEAFF. As DNA, the CDR3 is TGTGCCAGCAGTTTTGCAGGGATTGGCACTGAAGCTTTCTTT. This chain links TRBV12-3 or TRBV12-4 with TRBJ1-1, with D perhaps TRBD1 (5 bases). The V end lost 3 bases, the J end lost 4 bases, and 12 bases lay between the germline ends. This CDR3 spans 14 amino acids.

V and J are TRBV6-4 and TRBJ2-1, with 9 bases aligning to TRBD2. Germline trimming cut 7 bases from V and 0 bases from J; bases unmatched to any gene: 16. Germline V gene lookup returns CDR1 MRHNA and CDR2 SNTAGT. The CDR3 totals 19 residues. The CDR3 DNA follows: TGTGCCAGCAAGGAGAAGCGGCTAGCGGGATGGAGCTCCTACAATGAGCAGTTCTTC. Protein product: CASKEKRLAGWSSYNEQFF.

A few counts support this clonotype. The chain carries TRBV19 and TRBJ2-2; 8 nucleotides agree with TRBD2. The CDR3 runs 15 residues. V shed 4 bases and J 5 bases; nucleotides not matched to a gene: 6. The germline gives CDR1 LNHDA, CDR2 SQIVND (reference sequence). The CDR3 DNA sequence: TGTGCCAGTAGTACTGGCGGGAGGTGGACCGGGGAGCTGTTTTTT. As protein: CASSTGGRWTGELFF.

This chain links TRBV14 with TRBJ2-2, with a possible D match to TRBD2 (6 bases). The V end was cut by 2 bases, the J end by 7 bases, with 17 bases between. Per germline, CDR1 SGHDN and CDR2 FVKESK. The CDR3 is made up of 16 amino acids. CDR3 sequence (DNA): TGTGCCAGCAGCCAACCCACGGGAGCGACGGGCGGGGAGCTGTTTTTT. Translation: CASSQPTGATGGELFF.

Comments on this clonotype: At one of its ends the junction is not consistent with the germline gene, which may arise from a read error. The chain links TRBV6-2 or TRBV6-3 to TRBJ2-5; D is possibly TRBD1 or TRBD2 (5 bases each). CDR1 is MNHEY and CDR2 is SVGEGT in the germline V gene. The CDR3 loop spans 14 amino acids. The DNA of the CDR3 is TGTGCCAGCATACGGGACGGTCCCGAAGAGCCCCAGTACTTC. It specifies CASIRDGPEEPQYF.

The chain couples TRBV5-1 to TRBJ1-6, with 7 bases aligning to TRBD1. Germline lookup yields CDR1 SGHRS and CDR2 YFSETQ. This CDR3 is 15 amino acids long. V gave up 2 bases and J gave up 4 bases; unmatched junction bases: 3. The DNA of the CDR3 is TGCGCCAGCAGCTTAACAGGGGTTTATAATTCACCCCTCCACTTT. This codes for CASSLTGVYNSPLHF. Using reference TRBV5-1 and TRBJ1-6 for the parts outside the CDR3, the full variable domain is KAGVTQTPRYLIKTRGQQVTLSCSPISGHRSVSWYQQTPGQGLQFLFEYFSETQRNKGNFPGRFSGRQFSNSRSEMNVSTLELGDSALYLCASSLTGVYNSPLHFGNGTRLTVT.

Regarding this clonotype: No conserved phenylalanine or tryptophan is present at the end of the CDR3, so a read error is the likely explanation. It is unclear where the CDR3 begins or ends on the DNA, so no DNA is shown, and the CDR3 is as TCRdb lists it. V and J are TRBV12-5 and TRBJ1-1. The CDR3 adds up to 12 amino acids, both ends counted. The V gene's germline CDR1 is LGHNT and CDR2 FRNRAP. This CDR3 reads CASGLVLSKLSP.

Only a few counts were recorded for this clonotype. The chain is built from TRBV4-1 and TRBJ1-4, with TRBD1 identical over 7 bases. Germline V gene lookup returns CDR1 MGHRA and CDR2 YSYEKL. The CDR3 is 14 amino acids. Trimming at V came to 5 bases and at J to 6 bases, leaving 6 bases not matched to a gene. CDR3: CASSAGGTDEKLFF. The CDR3, as DNA: TGCGCCAGCAGCGCGGGAGGGACAGATGAAAAACTGTTTTTT.

This clonotype came up a few times. The chain recombines TRBV12-3 or TRBV12-4 with TRBJ1-6, with D unclear. With 5 bases removed from V and 6 bases from J, the gap between germline ends came to 5 bases. This CDR3 comprises 12 residues. The CDR3 DNA follows: TGTGCCAGCAGTATCCTTAATTCACCCCTCCACTTT. Translated, it gives CASSILNSPLHF.

The chain joins TRBV10-3 to TRBJ2-7, with 9 bases lining up with TRBD2. Trimming took 6 bases from V and 2 from J; bases not matched to a gene: 2. Germline CDR1 and CDR2: ENHRY and SYGVKD. This CDR3 comprises 13 residues. This CDR3 reads CAIRPSGTYEQYF. In nucleotides, the CDR3 is TGTGCCATCAGGCCTAGCGGGACCTACGAGCAGTACTTC.

The chain has TRBV5-4 and TRBJ2-6, with 11 positions matching TRBD2. V trimming: 2 bases; J trimming: 4 bases; junction bases outside the gene matches: 5. The germline V gene encodes CDR1 SGHNT and CDR2 YYREEE (reference sequence). CDR3 length: 17 amino acids. The CDR3 DNA reads TGTGCCAGCAGCTTCCCTAGCGGGGGGTCCGGGGCCAACGTCCTGACTTTC. It encodes CASSFPSGGSGANVLTF.

This clonotype was picked up many times. The rearrangement joins TRBV7-9 to TRBJ2-2; 7 bases line up with TRBD1. There are 15 residues in the CDR3. Germline V gene sequence: CDR1 SEHNR, CDR2 FQNEAQ (reference sequence). V trimming: 4 bases; J trimming: 2 bases; junction bases outside the gene matches: 4. The CDR3 sequence is CASSSGQTNTGELFF. The CDR3 DNA reads TGTGCCAGCAGCTCGGGACAGACAAACACCGGGGAGCTGTTTTTT.

The chain combines TRBV28 with TRBJ2-1, with D maybe TRBD2 (6 bases). Trimming cost V 7 bases and J 1 base, with 14 bases left between them. The germline V gene has CDR1 MDHEN and CDR2 SYDVKM. The CDR3 sequence is 15 residues long. CDR3 protein: CASTLGGVSYNEQFF. CDR3 DNA: TGTGCCAGCACCTTGGGGGGAGTGTCCTACAATGAGCAGTTCTTC.

This clonotype came up a few times. This chain connects TRBV10-3 to TRBJ1-2; TRBD1 might be the D (5 bases). With 3 bases removed from V and 2 bases from J, the gap between germline ends came to 10 bases. The V gene's germline CDR1 is ENHRY and CDR2 SYGVKD. This CDR3 comprises 14 residues. In DNA, the CDR3 is TGTGCCATCAGTGAATTAGGGGACAACTATGGCTACACCTTC. This translates into CAISELGDNYGYTF.

This clonotype was recorded a few times. The chain has TRBV20-1 and TRBJ2-4; the D gene could be TRBD1 or TRBD2 (6 bases each). Germline CDR1 DFQATT, CDR2 SNEGSKA (reference sequence). V lost 5 bases to trimming and J lost 3 bases, with 11 bases between them. The CDR3 runs 13 residues. The CDR3 bases are TGCAGTGCTGTAGAGGGGGGCAAAAACATTCAGTACTTC. Its translation is CSAVEGGKNIQYF.

The table lists this clonotype with a few counts. The chain recombines TRBV12-3 or TRBV12-4 with TRBJ2-7; a possible D gene is TRBD1 (6 bases). The CDR3 extends over 13 amino acids. Trimming shortened V by 5 bases and J by 2 bases, and 10 bases separated the two germline ends. CDR3 DNA sequence: TGTGCCAGCAGTCGGGACAAACCCTACGAGCAGTACTTC. Translating it yields CASSRDKPYEQYF.

Details on this clonotype: This may be a read error: a much more frequent sequence differs by one nucleotide. The conserved closing phenylalanine or tryptophan is absent in this CDR3, likely reflecting a read error. The CDR3 DNA follows: TGTGCCAGCCGGCGGGAGGGCTACGAGCAGTACTTA. The encoded protein is CASRREGYEQYL. The chain is built from TRBV28 and TRBJ2-7, with TRBD2 matching 9 bases. CDR1 is MDHEN, CDR2 SYDVKM, per germline. The junction had 2 bases not matched to a gene; V was cut back by 8 bases and J by 3 bases. There are 12 residues in the CDR3.

This clonotype was observed a few times. The rearrangement joins TRBV27 to TRBJ2-3, with D perhaps matching TRBD2 (6 bases). V was trimmed by 4 bases and J by 6 bases, leaving 20 bases between them. In germline, CDR1 is MNHEY, CDR2 SMNVEV (reference sequence). CDR3 length: 16 amino acids. The chain's CDR3 is CASSSFWGDEADTQYF. Here the CDR3 DNA reads TGTGCCAGCAGTTCCTTTTGGGGGGACGAGGCGGATACGCAGTATTTT.

V is TRBV29-1 and J is TRBJ2-5; 7 nucleotides line up with TRBD1. Losses at the gene ends were 2 bases for V and 3 bases for J; bases not matched to a gene: 3. Germline CDR1 reads SQVTM; CDR2 reads ANQGSEA. The CDR3 totals 13 residues. This CDR3 is CSVEIDREETQYF. In DNA form, the CDR3 reads TGCAGCGTTGAAATAGACAGGGAAGAGACCCAGTACTTC.

Worth noting for this clonotype: One junction end disagrees with the germline gene, perhaps due to a read error. The chain joins TRBV7-6 to TRBJ1-4; tentatively, D is TRBD1 (6 bases). The germline CDR1 and CDR2 sequences are SGHVS and FNYEAQ. This CDR3 has 12 amino acids. CDR3 sequence: CASSRGQSKTIF. The CDR3 DNA is TGTGCCAGCAGCCGCGGACAGAGCAAGACTATTTTT.

This clonotype was observed a handful of times. The chain couples TRBV28 to TRBJ1-2, with 8 bases fitting TRBD1. The CDR3 spans 14 residues. V was clipped by 5 bases and J by 4 bases; unmatched bases: 6. Germline V gene sequence: CDR1 MDHEN, CDR2 SYDVKM. The CDR3 spells CASSPWGTGYGYTF. DNA for the CDR3: TGTGCCAGCAGTCCGTGGGGGACAGGCTATGGCTACACCTTC.

This clonotype has a count of ten or more. The chain joins TRBV7-2 to TRBJ2-2; D not certain. In germline, CDR1 is SGHTA, CDR2 FQGNSA. V lost 8 bases and J lost 0, with 10 bases in between. This CDR3 comprises 14 residues. In DNA, the CDR3 is TGTGCCAGCGTGGAGCTGCCGAACACCGGGGAGCTGTTTTTT. The encoded protein is CASVELPNTGELFF.